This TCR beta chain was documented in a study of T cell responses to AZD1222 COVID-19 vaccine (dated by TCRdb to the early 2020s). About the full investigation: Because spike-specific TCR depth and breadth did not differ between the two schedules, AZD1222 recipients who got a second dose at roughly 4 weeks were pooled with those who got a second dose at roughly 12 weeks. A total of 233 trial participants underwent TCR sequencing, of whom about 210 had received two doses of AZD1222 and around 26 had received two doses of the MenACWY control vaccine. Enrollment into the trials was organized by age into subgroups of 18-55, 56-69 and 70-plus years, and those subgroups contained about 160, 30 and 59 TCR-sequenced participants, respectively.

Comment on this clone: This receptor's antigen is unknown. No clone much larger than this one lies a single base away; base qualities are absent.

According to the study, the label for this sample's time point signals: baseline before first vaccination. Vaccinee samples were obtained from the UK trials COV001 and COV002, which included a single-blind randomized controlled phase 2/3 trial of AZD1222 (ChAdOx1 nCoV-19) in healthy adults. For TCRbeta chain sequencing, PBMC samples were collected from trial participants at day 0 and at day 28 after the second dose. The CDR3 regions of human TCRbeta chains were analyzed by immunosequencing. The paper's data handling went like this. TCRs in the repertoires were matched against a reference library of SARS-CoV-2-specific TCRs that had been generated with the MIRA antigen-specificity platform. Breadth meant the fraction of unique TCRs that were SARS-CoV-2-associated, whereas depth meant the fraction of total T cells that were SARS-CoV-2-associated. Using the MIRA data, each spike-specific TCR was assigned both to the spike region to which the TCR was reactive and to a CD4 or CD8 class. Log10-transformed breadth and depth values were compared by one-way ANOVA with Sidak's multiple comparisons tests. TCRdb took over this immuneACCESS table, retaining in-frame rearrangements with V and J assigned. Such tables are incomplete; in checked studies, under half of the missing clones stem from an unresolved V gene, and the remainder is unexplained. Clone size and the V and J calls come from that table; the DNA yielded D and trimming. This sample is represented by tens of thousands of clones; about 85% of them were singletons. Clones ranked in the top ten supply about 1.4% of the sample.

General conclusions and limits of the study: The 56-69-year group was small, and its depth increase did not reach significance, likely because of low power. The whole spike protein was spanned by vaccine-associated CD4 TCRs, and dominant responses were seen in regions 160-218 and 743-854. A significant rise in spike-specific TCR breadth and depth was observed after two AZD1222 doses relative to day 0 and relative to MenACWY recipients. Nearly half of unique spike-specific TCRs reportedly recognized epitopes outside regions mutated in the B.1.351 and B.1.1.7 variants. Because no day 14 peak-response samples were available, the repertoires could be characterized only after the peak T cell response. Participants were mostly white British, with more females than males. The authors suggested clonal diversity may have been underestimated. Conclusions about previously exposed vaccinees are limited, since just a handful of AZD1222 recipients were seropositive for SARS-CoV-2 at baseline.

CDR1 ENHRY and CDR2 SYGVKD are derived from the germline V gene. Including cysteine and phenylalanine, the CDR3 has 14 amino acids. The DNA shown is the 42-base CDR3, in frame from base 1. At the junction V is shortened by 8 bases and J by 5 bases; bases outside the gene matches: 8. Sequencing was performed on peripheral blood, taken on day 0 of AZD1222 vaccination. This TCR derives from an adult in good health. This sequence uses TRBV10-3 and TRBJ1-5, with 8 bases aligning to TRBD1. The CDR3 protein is CAIGGQGQDQPQHF. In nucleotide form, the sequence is TGTGCCATCGGTGGACAGGGTCAGGATCAGCCCCAGCATTTT.